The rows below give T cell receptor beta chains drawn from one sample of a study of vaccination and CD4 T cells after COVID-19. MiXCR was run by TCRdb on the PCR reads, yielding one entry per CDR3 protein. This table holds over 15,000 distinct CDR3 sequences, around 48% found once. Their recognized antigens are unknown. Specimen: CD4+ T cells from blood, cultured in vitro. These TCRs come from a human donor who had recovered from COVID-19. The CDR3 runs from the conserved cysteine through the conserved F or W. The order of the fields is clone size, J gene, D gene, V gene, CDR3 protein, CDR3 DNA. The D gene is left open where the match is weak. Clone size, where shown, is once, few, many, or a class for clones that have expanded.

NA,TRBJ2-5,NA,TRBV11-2,CASSLGTVRETQYF,TGTGCCAGCAGCTTGGGGACCGTCCGAGAGACCCAGTACTTC
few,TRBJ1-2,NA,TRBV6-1,CASSNLRAGNGYTF,TGTGCCAGCAGTAACCTCAGGGCGGGGAATGGCTACACCTTC
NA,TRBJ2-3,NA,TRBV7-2,CASSLGHTTDTQYF,TGTGCCAGCAGCTTGGGACACACAACAGATACGCAGTATTTT
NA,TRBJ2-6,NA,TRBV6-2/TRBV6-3,CASSPPPIGAGANVLTF,TGTGCCAGCAGTCCACCCCCAATTGGAGCTGGGGCCAACGTCCTGACTTTC
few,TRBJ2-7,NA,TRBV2,CASSARGPRSYEQYF,TGTGCCAGCAGTGCCAGGGGTCCGAGGTCCTACGAGCAGTACTTC
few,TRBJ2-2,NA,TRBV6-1,CASSRRTGYTGELFF,TGTGCCAGCAGCCGGAGGACTGGATACACCGGGGAGCTGTTTTTT
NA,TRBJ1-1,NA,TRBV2,CASSEVALEAFF,TGTGCCAGCAGTGAAGTGGCACTTGAAGCTTTCTTT
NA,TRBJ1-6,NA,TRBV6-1,CASSAREGNSPLHF,TGTGCCAGCAGTGCGCGGGAAGGGAATTCACCCCTCCACTTT
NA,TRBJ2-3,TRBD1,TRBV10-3,CAIRDRGGTDTQYF,TGTGCCATCAGAGACAGGGGAGGCACAGATACGCAGTATTTT
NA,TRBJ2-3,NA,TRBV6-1,CASSKLRDRTDTQYF,TGTGCCAGCAGTAAACTCCGGGACCGCACAGATACGCAGTATTTT
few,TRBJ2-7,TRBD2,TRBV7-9,CASSLAVAGGPSYEQYF,TGTGCCAGCAGCTTAGCCGTAGCGGGGGGGCCCTCCTACGAGCAGTACTTC
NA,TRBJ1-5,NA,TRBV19,CASSASGIEQYFGPGTNQPQHF,NA
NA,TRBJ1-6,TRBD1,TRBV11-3,CASSLGDRGSPLHF,TGTGCCAGCAGCTTAGGGGACAGGGGTTCACCCCTCCACTTT
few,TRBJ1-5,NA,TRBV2,CATNPNSNNQPQHF,TGTGCCACCAACCCCAACAGTAACAATCAGCCCCAGCATTTT
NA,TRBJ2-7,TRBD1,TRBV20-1,CSATPPETGPYEQYF,TGCAGTGCCACCCCCCCGGAGACAGGGCCCTACGAGCAGTACTTC
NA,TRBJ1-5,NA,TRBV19,CASSISGRNVEDQPQHF,TGTGCCAGTAGTATCTCGGGCAGGAACGTCGAGGATCAGCCCCAGCATTTT
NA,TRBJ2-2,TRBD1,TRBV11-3,CASSLERRGRADTGELFF,TGTGCCAGCAGCTTAGAACGCAGGGGGCGAGCTGACACCGGGGAGCTGTTTTTT
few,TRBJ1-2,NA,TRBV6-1,CASSGRSGATGYTF,TGTGCCAGCAGTGGCAGATCGGGGGCGACTGGGTACACCTTC
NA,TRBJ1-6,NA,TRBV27,CASSFLRGSPLHF,TGTGCCAGCAGTTTTCTTAGGGGATCACCCCTCCACTTT
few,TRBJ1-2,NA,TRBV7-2,CASSFTGTAGYTF,TGTGCCAGCAGCTTCACAGGGACCGCTGGCTACACCTTC
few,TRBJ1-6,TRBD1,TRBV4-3,CASSRDRDSGSPLHF,TGCGCCAGCAGCCGTGACCGGGACAGCGGTTCACCCCTCCACTTT
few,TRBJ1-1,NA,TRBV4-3,CASSQDYTHTEAFF,TGCGCCAGCAGCCAAGACTACACCCACACTGAAGCTTTCTTT
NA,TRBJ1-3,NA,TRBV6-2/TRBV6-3,CASSTPPGSGNTIYF,TGTGCCAGCAGTACTCCGCCGGGCTCTGGAAACACCATATATTTT
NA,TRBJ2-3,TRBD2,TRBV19,CASTPKRGVEDTDTQYF,TGTGCCAGTACCCCGAAGCGGGGGGTTGAGGACACAGATACGCAGTATTTT
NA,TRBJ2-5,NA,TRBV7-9,CASSLESGSGTQYF,TGTGCCAGCAGCTTAGAGTCGGGGTCAGGGACCCAGTACTTC
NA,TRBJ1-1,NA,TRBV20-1,CSARDIMNTEAFF,TGCAGTGCTAGGGACATCATGAACACTGAAGCTTTCTTT
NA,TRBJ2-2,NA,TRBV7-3,CASSSQRLVNTGELFF,TGTGCCAGCAGCTCCCAGCGTTTAGTTAACACCGGGGAGCTGTTTTTT
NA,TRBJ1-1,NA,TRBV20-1,CSARESGRQPRAFF,TGCAGTGCTAGAGAATCCGGGAGACAACCACGAGCTTTCTTT
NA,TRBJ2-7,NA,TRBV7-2,CASSQQGRPYEQYF,TGTGCCAGCAGCCAACAGGGAAGGCCCTACGAGCAGTACTTC
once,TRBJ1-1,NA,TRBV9,CASSVGQASTEAFF,TGTGCCAGCAGCGTAGGTCAGGCTAGCACTGAAGCTTTCTTT
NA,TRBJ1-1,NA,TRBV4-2,CASSRGIGWGTEAFF,TGTGCCAGCAGCCGGGGGATCGGTTGGGGCACTGAAGCTTTCTTT
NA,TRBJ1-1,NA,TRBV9,CASSVVSTSNTEAFF,TGTGCCAGCAGCGTAGTGTCAACTTCGAACACTGAAGCTTTCTTT
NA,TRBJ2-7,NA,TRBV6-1,CASRSGPPTYEQYF,TGTGCCAGCAGGTCCGGGCCACCCACCTACGAGCAGTACTTC
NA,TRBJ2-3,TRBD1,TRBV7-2,CASSFDRVGGPQYF,TGTGCCAGCAGCTTCGACAGGGTCGGTGGGCCGCAGTATTTT
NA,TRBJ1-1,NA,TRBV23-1,CAQGDTEAFF,TGCGCTCAAGGAGACACTGAAGCTTTCTTT
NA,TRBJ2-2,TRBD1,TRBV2,CASYRDSNTGELFF,TGTGCCAGTTACCGGGACAGTAACACCGGGGAGCTGTTTTTT
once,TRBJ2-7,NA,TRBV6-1,CASSPAGRYEQYF,TGTGCCAGCAGTCCCGCAGGTCGGTACGAGCAGTACTTC
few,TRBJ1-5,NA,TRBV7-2,CASSLETVTQPQHF,TGTGCCAGCAGCTTAGAGACAGTCACTCAGCCCCAGCATTTT
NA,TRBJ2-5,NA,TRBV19,CASSPGLGNRGTQYF,TGTGCCAGTAGCCCCGGTTTGGGGAACCGCGGGACCCAGTACTTC
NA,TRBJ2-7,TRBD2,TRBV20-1,CSARDGTSGRTEQYF,TGCAGTGCTAGAGACGGGACTAGCGGGAGAACCGAGCAGTACTTC
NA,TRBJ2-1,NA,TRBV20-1,CSARLYNEQFF,TGCAGTGCTAGGCTTTACAATGAGCAGTTCTTC
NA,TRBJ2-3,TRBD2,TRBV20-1,CSARNLAGTDTQYF,TGCAGTGCTAGGAACCTAGCGGGAACAGATACGCAGTATTTT
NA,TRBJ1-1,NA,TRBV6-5,CASSSASGVEEAFF,TGTGCCAGCAGTTCCGCTTCGGGCGTAGAGGAAGCTTTCTTT
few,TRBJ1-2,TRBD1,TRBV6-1,CASSDQFGRTGTPSYGYTF,TGTGCCAGCAGTGACCAATTCGGGAGGACAGGGACCCCTTCCTATGGCTACACCTTC
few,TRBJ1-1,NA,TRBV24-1,CGQGLDMAGCSEAFF,TGTGGGCAGGGACTTGACATGGCTGGTTGCTCTGAAGCTTTCTTT
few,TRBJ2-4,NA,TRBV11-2,CASSLGTSPKNIQYF,TGTGCCAGCAGCCTCGGGACGTCTCCCAAAAACATTCAGTACTTC
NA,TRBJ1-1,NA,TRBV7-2,CASSLASYTEAFF,TGTGCCAGCAGCTTAGCTTCTTACACTGAAGCTTTCTTT
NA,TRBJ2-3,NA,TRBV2,CASSYSMVSDTQYF,TGTGCCAGCAGTTACTCGATGGTCTCAGATACGCAGTATTTT
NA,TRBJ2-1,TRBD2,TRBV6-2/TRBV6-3,CASSYSSGGVSYNEQFF,TGTGCCAGCAGTTACTCTAGCGGGGGGGTCTCCTACAATGAGCAGTTCTTC
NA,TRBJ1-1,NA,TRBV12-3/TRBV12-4,CASGVGLRPEAFF,TGTGCCAGCGGGGTGGGCCTCCGCCCTGAAGCTTTCTTT